This T cell receptor beta chain appears in the sequencing data of a study of blood T cell repertoires in COVID-19. Study-wide context: The samples span acute and convalescent COVID-19 from the United States, Italy and Spain. From T cells, B-cell-depleted T cells, or PBMCs came the material, which was cDNA or gDNA.

Under the authors' procedure: How many nucleated cells were present was estimated from reference gene primer amplification. Only in-frame clones appear in the TCRdb table, and some are missing; sequencing was by immunoSEQ multiplex PCR. V and J calls plus clone size are reproduced from that table; the DNA served to infer D and trimming. The sample shows 150,000 to 200,000 clones, around 84% of them seen only once. V dropped 8 bases and J dropped 1; count of bases not matched to a gene: 7. The CDR3 length is 15 residues. Germline V CDR1 and CDR2: LNHDA, SQIVND (reference sequence). The sample was peripheral blood. The origin of this receptor is a man aged 50 to 59 with active or convalescent COVID-19. The chain carries TRBV19 and TRBJ2-4, with TRBD1 identical over 8 bases. The CDR3 spells CASSPRTGAKNIQYF. DNA for the CDR3: TGTGCCAGTTCCCCCCGGACAGGGGCCAAAAACATTCAGTACTTC.